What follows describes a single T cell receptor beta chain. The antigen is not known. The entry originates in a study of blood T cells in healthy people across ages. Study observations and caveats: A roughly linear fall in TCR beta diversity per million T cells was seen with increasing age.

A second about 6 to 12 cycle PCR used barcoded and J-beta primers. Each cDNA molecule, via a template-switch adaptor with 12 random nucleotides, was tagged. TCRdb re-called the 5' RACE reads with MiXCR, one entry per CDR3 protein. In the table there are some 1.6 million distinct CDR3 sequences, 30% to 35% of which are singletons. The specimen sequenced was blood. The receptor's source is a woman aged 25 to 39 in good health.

The DNA of the CDR3 is TGTGCCAGCACCGCTAATACAGTACTAGCTCAAACCCACCTCTACGAGCAGTACTTC. Amino acids: CASTANTVLAQTHLYEQYF. The V and J genes are TRBV2 and TRBJ2-7; TRBD2 might be the D (6 bases). The V end lost 7 bases, the J end lost 3 bases, and 31 bases lay between the germline ends. The CDR3 totals 19 residues. CDR1 and CDR2 from the germline V gene are SNHLY and FYNNEI.